This T cell receptor beta chain was profiled in a study of cytomegalovirus exposure and HLA in healthy donors. Study-level findings and limits: Judged likely to be a sequencing artifact was a cluster of highly shared sequence variants. Per a prior analysis, the majority of TCR beta V segments were productive roughly 87% or roughly 30% of the time. TRBV6-2, TRBV6-3 and some other V segments were excluded as indistinguishable. HLA alleles were associated with fewer than 20,000 TCR beta sequences in a later analysis at 0.05 false discovery rate.

Remarks on this clone: The antigen remains unidentified.

Primers: 60 Vbeta forward and 13 Jbeta reverse. Sequencing was performed with immunoSEQ multiplex PCR; in TCRdb, only in-frame clones are kept and a portion is missing. Its table lists about 87,000 clones. Germline CDR1 and CDR2: MNHEY and SMNVEV (reference sequence). This CDR3 is 14 amino acids long. V shed 7 bases, J shed 8 bases, and the junction held 10 bases outside the gene matches. The material sequenced was PBMCs. This clonotype was sampled from a man aged 50 or older in good health and CMV-seropositive. V usage is TRBV27 and J usage is TRBJ2-1; 8 positions agree with TRBD2. The CDR3 sequence is CASTPTTGGDEQFF. CDR3 coding DNA: TGTGCCAGCACTCCGACAACCGGGGGGGATGAGCAGTTCTTC.